This T cell receptor (beta chain) emerged from a study of blood T cells in healthy people across ages. Study results and caveats: Both naive CD4+ cell counts and diversity were greater in long-lived donors than in aged donors. The study found TCR beta diversity correlated strongly with naive T cell percentage.

With regard to this clonotype: Its specificity is unknown. At one end, the junction sequence differs from germline, possibly due to a read error.

Germline assignment: CDR1 SGHTA and CDR2 FQGNSA. The CDR3 runs 14 residues. Next came a second PCR, run for 7 to 11 cycles, which used a sample-barcoded 5' primer along with a J-beta primer mix. TCRdb fed the 5' RACE reads into MiXCR, producing one record per CDR3 protein. In the table there are 380,000 or so distinct CDR3 sequences, approximately 52% of which are singletons. Healthy Caucasian individuals from Russia aged roughly 6 to 100 were enrolled as donors. Total RNA, at least 6 micrograms per sample, was extracted from PBMCs. This clonotype was sampled from a man in his 60s in good health. The genes are TRBV7-2 and TRBJ1-1, with a tentative D call TRBD1 (5 bases). Sequencing input: blood. CDR3 sequence reads: CASSFRWGNSEAFF. The CDR3 DNA is TGTGCCAGCAGCTTCAGATGGGGGAACAGTGAAGCTTTCTTT.